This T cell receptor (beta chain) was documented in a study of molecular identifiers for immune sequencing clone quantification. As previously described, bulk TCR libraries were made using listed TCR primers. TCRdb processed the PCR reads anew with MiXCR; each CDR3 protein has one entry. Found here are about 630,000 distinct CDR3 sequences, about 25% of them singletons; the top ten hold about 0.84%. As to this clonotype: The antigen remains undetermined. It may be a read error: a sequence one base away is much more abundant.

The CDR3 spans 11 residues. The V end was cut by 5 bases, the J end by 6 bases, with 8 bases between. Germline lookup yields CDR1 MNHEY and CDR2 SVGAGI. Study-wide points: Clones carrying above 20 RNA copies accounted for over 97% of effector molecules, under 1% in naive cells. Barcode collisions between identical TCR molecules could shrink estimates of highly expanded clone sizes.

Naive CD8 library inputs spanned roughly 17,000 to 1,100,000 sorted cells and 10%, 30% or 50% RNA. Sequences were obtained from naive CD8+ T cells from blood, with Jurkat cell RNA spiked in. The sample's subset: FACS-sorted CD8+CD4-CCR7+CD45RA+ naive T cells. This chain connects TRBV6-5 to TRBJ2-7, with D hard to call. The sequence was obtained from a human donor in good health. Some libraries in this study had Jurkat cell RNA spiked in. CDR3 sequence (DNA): TGTGCCAGCAGTCACTATCCCGAGCAGTACTTC. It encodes CASSHYPEQYF.